A single sample is the source of the 25 T cell receptor beta chains below, sequenced in a study of cytomegalovirus exposure and HLA in healthy donors. The PCR contained 60 Vbeta and 13 Jbeta primers. Clones were read by immunoSEQ multiplex PCR, and TCRdb kept only the in-frame ones, dropping some. The repertoire consists of 75,000 to 95,000 clones, with roughly three fifths occurring once and the leading ten covering roughly 6.7%. Sequencing was done on a sample of PBMCs. The receptors originated from a woman between 25 and 40 years old in good health and CMV-seronegative.

The rearrangement uses TRBV5-1 and TRBJ2-3; 12 nucleotides align to TRBD2. Trimming took 4 bases from V and 4 from J; bases not matched to a gene: 7. The germline gives CDR1 SGHRS, CDR2 YFSETQ. This CDR3 comprises 16 residues. This chain's CDR3 is CASSPLLAGGPDTQYF. CDR3 sequence (DNA): TGCGCCAGCAGCCCCTTACTAGCGGGAGGCCCAGATACGCAGTATTTT.

The chain joins TRBV6-5 to TRBJ2-7; 7 bases map to TRBD1. The CDR3 spans 14 residues. With V trimmed by 8 bases and J by 2 bases, 9 bases remained unmatched. In germline, CDR1 is MNHEY, CDR2 SVGAGI. The CDR3 sequence is CASSIRDSTYEQYF. CDR3 coding DNA: TGTGCCAGCTCAATCCGGGACAGCACCTACGAGCAGTACTTC.

The chain recombines TRBV5-4 with TRBJ1-4; the match to TRBD1 covers 9 bases. Trimming removed 4 bases from V and 7 bases from J; junction bases left unmatched: 8. This CDR3 contains 15 residues. CDR1 and CDR2 from the germline V gene are SGHNT and YYREEE (reference sequence). CDR3 sequence (DNA): TGTGCCAGCAGCCCTGGGCACAGGGGGCGTGAAAAACTGTTTTTT. Translating it yields CASSPGHRGREKLFF.

The chain links TRBV11-2 to TRBJ1-2; 10 nucleotides line up with TRBD1. CDR3 length: 13 residues. Trimming cost V 5 bases and J 5 bases; bases outside gene matches: 2. Looked up from germline, CDR1 is SGHAT and CDR2 is FQNNGV. The DNA of the CDR3 is TGTGCCAGCAGCCGGACAGGGGGGTATGGCTACACCTTC. This codes for CASSRTGGYGYTF.

The chain joins TRBV4-3 to TRBJ2-7; unclear D gene. The CDR3 covers 16 residues. V gave up 0 bases and J gave up 0 bases, with 12 bases separating them. The germline CDR1 and CDR2 sequences are LGHNA and YSLEER. CDR3 DNA sequence: TGCGCCAGCAGCCAAGATTACAGCTCGTTCTCCTACGAGCAGTACTTC. Protein: CASSQDYSSFSYEQYF.

The chain employs TRBV10-3 and TRBJ1-5; D not resolved. Germline values: CDR1 ENHRY, CDR2 SYGVKD. The CDR3 has 13 residues. V was shortened by 4 bases and J by 4 bases, with 8 bases between the two germline ends. The CDR3 sequence is CAISAWQNQPQHF. In nucleotides, the CDR3 is TGTGCCATCAGTGCGTGGCAGAATCAGCCCCAGCATTTT.

Only one count was recorded for this clone. The chain carries TRBV10-1 and TRBJ2-7, with 10 positions matching TRBD1. With 2 bases clipped from V and 0 bases from J, the junction kept 4 bases outside the gene matches. This CDR3 has 16 amino acids. Germline CDR1 is WNHNN and CDR2 is SYGVQD (reference sequence). The CDR3 protein is CASSEGQGVPSYEQYF. Here the CDR3 DNA reads TGCGCCAGCAGTGAGGGACAGGGGGTCCCCTCCTACGAGCAGTACTTC.

The chain combines TRBV7-9 with TRBJ1-5, with TRBD1 matching 11 bases. The CDR3 is made up of 15 amino acids. The V gene end was trimmed by 3 bases and the J gene end by 6 bases; junction bases not matched to a gene: 4. Germline CDR1 SEHNR, CDR2 FQNEAQ (reference sequence). The CDR3 nucleotides are TGTGCCAGCAGCTTTACCGGGACAGGGGGTCAGCCCCAGCATTTT. Translation gives CASSFTGTGGQPQHF.

The chain has TRBV7-2 and TRBJ2-3; weak D call: TRBD1 (5 bases). The V end lost 5 bases, the J end lost 4 bases, and 10 bases lay between the germline ends. This CDR3 comprises 13 residues. The V gene's germline CDR1 is SGHTA and CDR2 FQGNSA. DNA for the CDR3: TGTGCCAGCAGCATGGGGCCCGCAGATACGCAGTATTTT. It codes for CASSMGPADTQYF.

The chain joins TRBV2 to TRBJ1-1; D uncertain. This CDR3 spans 12 amino acids. V lost 6 bases, J lost 0 bases, and 5 bases lay in between. The germline V gene encodes CDR1 SNHLY and CDR2 FYNNEI. CDR3 DNA sequence: TGTGCCAGCAGCCAAATGAACACTGAAGCTTTCTTT. Its protein product is CASSQMNTEAFF.

The chain recombines TRBV5-1 with TRBJ2-3; TRBD2 aligns across 11 bases. Germline V gives CDR1 SGHRS, CDR2 YFSETQ. J gave up 2 bases and V 2 bases, and 7 bases lay outside the gene matches. This CDR3 has 17 residues. The CDR3 sequence: CASSFAGTSGYTDTQYF. The DNA of the CDR3 is TGCGCCAGCAGCTTTGCCGGGACTAGCGGATACACAGATACGCAGTATTTT.

The CDR3: CASSIGVGTSGDKNIQYF. The CDR3, as DNA: TGTGCCAGTAGTATAGGGGTGGGGACTAGCGGCGACAAAAACATTCAGTACTTC. The chain couples TRBV19 to TRBJ2-4; TRBD2 aligns across 11 bases. With V trimmed by 1 base and J by 3 bases, 8 bases remained unmatched. Germline CDR1 is LNHDA and CDR2 is SQIVND (reference sequence). The CDR3 covers 18 residues.

This clone was seen only once. The chain couples TRBV6-6 to TRBJ1-2; tentative D call: TRBD1 (6 bases). Germline CDR1 is MNHNY and CDR2 is SVGAGI (reference sequence). V lost 5 bases and J lost 8, with 9 bases in between. CDR3 length: 11 amino acids. The CDR3 sequence: CASSNTGGYTF. CDR3 DNA: TGTGCCAGCAGTAATACAGGGGGCTACACCTTC.

The chain has TRBV29-1 and TRBJ2-7, with a weak D call TRBD2 (6 bases). The CDR3 contains 13 residues. CDR1 and CDR2 from the germline V gene are SQVTM and ANQGSEA. Trimming removed 4 bases from V and 2 bases from J, with 12 bases in between. The DNA for the CDR3 is TGCAGCGTTGTCCTAGGCGGGACCTACGAGCAGTACTTC. As protein: CSVVLGGTYEQYF.

On this clone itself: Other DNA sequences in this sample translate to the same CDR3. The V call is TRBV27, the J call TRBJ1-1; D perhaps matches TRBD1 (6 bases). The CDR3 sequence is 14 residues long. V dropped 2 bases and J dropped 1 base, with 8 bases sitting between them. The germline V gene encodes CDR1 MNHEY and CDR2 SMNVEV (reference sequence). CDR3: CASSLGGPNTEAFF. The CDR3 bases are TGTGCCAGCAGTTTAGGGGGCCCGAACACTGAAGCTTTCTTT.

The rearrangement links TRBV9 to TRBJ1-2; D is unclear. Germline V gene sequence: CDR1 SGDLS, CDR2 YYNGEE. The ends were cut back, 6 bases at V and 4 bases at J, with 10 bases in the middle. CDR3 length: 12 residues. CDR3 sequence (DNA): TGTGCCAGCACTGGGCATTCCTATGGCTACACCTTC. As protein: CASTGHSYGYTF.

The gene calls are TRBV6-6 and TRBJ1-4; perhaps TRBD1 as D (5 bases). CDR3 length: 16 residues. The germline V gene has CDR1 MNHNY and CDR2 SVGAGI (reference sequence). V lost 5 bases to trimming and J lost 4 bases, with 17 bases between them. CDR3 in DNA: TGTGCCAGCAGTAGGTTGGGGGAGGGCCTTAATGAAAAACTGTTTTTT. It translates to CASSRLGEGLNEKLFF.

This clone was seen a few times. V usage is TRBV5-6 and J usage is TRBJ1-2, with D possibly being TRBD1 (5 bases). V shed 2 bases and J shed 3 bases, with 8 bases lying between them. Germline V gene sequence: CDR1 SGHDT, CDR2 YYEEEE. The CDR3 spans 13 residues. CDR3 residues: CASSLSGYYGYTF. The CDR3 DNA reads TGTGCCAGCAGCTTATCAGGGTACTATGGCTACACCTTC.

The chain recombines TRBV7-8 with TRBJ2-1; the match to TRBD1 covers 11 bases. The length of the CDR3 is 16 residues. Germline trimming cut 4 bases from V and 4 bases from J; bases unmatched to any gene: 6. The germline V gene encodes CDR1 SGHVS and CDR2 FQNEAQ. CDR3 in DNA: TGTGCCAGCAGCTCTCGCCGGGACAGGGGGTACAATGAGCAGTTCTTC. The encoded protein is CASSSRRDRGYNEQFF.

The rearrangement uses TRBV2 and TRBJ2-7, with 8 bases identical to TRBD1. V shed 6 bases, J shed 5 bases, and the junction held 12 bases outside the gene matches. Germline V gene data show CDR1 as SNHLY and CDR2 as FYNNEI. This CDR3 contains 15 residues. The chain's CDR3 is CASRMGSRGLDEQYF. The CDR3 DNA reads as TGTGCCAGCAGGATGGGAAGCAGGGGGCTCGACGAGCAGTACTTC.

Only a few counts were recorded for this clone. This sequence joins TRBV2 and TRBJ2-3; D possibly corresponds to TRBD1 (6 bases). The germline V gene encodes CDR1 SNHLY and CDR2 FYNNEI. The CDR3 runs to 13 residues. With 4 bases removed from V and 1 base from J, the gap between germline ends came to 6 bases. The CDR3 protein is CASSGTGTDTQYF. The CDR3 region has the DNA TGTGCCAGCAGTGGGACAGGCACAGATACGCAGTATTTT.

The V and J genes are TRBV29-1 and TRBJ1-3; weak D call: TRBD1 (5 bases). The germline V gene has CDR1 SQVTM and CDR2 ANQGSEA. Trimming removed 7 bases from V and 1 base from J, with 8 bases in between. The CDR3 has 12 residues. CDR3 DNA sequence: TGCAGCGCCGGGACTTCTGGAAACACCATATATTTT. Its translation: CSAGTSGNTIYF.

The J gene is TRBJ2-7, the V gene TRBV6-6; TRBD2 agrees at 11 bases. V lost 8 bases, J lost 0 bases, and 9 bases stayed unmatched. Germline V CDR1 and CDR2: MNHNY, SVGAGI (reference sequence). The CDR3 consists of 16 residues. CDR3 bases: TGTGCCAGCCGCGGGGCCGGGACTAGCGGCTCCTACGAGCAGTACTTC. It encodes CASRGAGTSGSYEQYF.

The chain is built from TRBV11-1 and TRBJ2-7; tentatively, D is TRBD2 (6 bases). V was clipped by 6 bases and J by 3 bases, with 21 bases between them. The CDR3 is 16 amino acids. The germline V gene encodes CDR1 SGHAT and CDR2 FQDESV (reference sequence). The DNA of the CDR3 is TGTGCCAGCAGTTCGGGACTCCCGACTCTAGGCTACGAGCAGTACTTC. The encoded protein is CASSSGLPTLGYEQYF.

This clone was seen only a few times. The chain joins TRBV29-1 to TRBJ2-2, with TRBD2 matching over 13 bases. Trimming took 2 bases from V and 0 from J; bases not matched to a gene: 6. CDR1 and CDR2 (germline): SQVTM, ANQGSEA. The CDR3 has 18 amino acids. This CDR3 is CSVELGLAGDANTGELFF. CDR3 bases: TGCAGCGTTGAACTCGGACTAGCGGGGGACGCGAACACCGGGGAGCTGTTTTTT.